The present T cell receptor (beta chain) was sequenced within a study of blood T cells in healthy people across ages. The sample providers were healthy Caucasian people from Russia, aged about 6 to 90. V lost 3 bases and J 2 bases, leaving 17 bases between the germline ends. The CDR3 consists of 17 residues. In germline, CDR1 is LGHDT, CDR2 YNNKEL (reference sequence). Notes on this clonotype: No antigen is known for it.

A second PCR, run for about 7 to 12 cycles, used a sample-barcoded 5' primer plus a J-beta primer mix. Tagging of each cDNA molecule was performed by a template-switch adaptor with 12 random nucleotides. TCRdb ran MiXCR on the 5' RACE reads and lists one entry per CDR3 protein. The sample contains approximately 1.5 million distinct CDR3 sequences, about 35% of which appear only once. Study results and caveats: Comparison with aged donors showed that long-lived donors had more naive CD4+ cells and higher diversity.

The sequenced sample consisted of blood. The chain is built from TRBV3-1 and TRBJ2-1, with D possibly TRBD2 on 6 matching bases. This sequence originates from a woman aged 25 to 45 in good health. Written as DNA, the CDR3 is TGTGCCAGCAGCCAGCCCCGAGGCCTAGCGACCTACAATGAGCAGTTCTTC. This codes for CASSQPRGLATYNEQFF.